This TCR beta chain comes out of a study of identical twins. General study points: Whereas memory repertoires showed no such difference, abundant cord blood beta clonotypes carried fewer insertions.

MiXCR, applied by TCRdb to the 5' RACE reads, yields one record per CDR3 protein. The data show more than 1.5 million distinct CDR3 sequences, with about 30% seen just once and about 0.27% held by the top ten. The count of this clonotype is one. The target antigen is unknown. Compared with germline, one end of the junction differs, possibly owing to a read error. CDR1 and CDR2 (germline): LNHNV, YYDKDF (reference sequence). This CDR3 has 17 residues. The TCR originated in a newborn girl in good health. V gene TRBV15 combines with J gene TRBJ1-2; D remains ambiguous. The sequencing sample was made of cord blood. The CDR3 DNA sequence: TGTGCCACCGGCAGAGGTTACCCCCAAACAGCTAACTATGGCTACACCTTC. It encodes CATGRGYPQTANYGYTF. Drawing the rest from reference TRBV15 and TRBJ1-2, the complete variable domain is DAMVIQNPRYQVTQFGKPVTLSCSQTLNHNVMYWYQQKSSQAPKLLFHYYDKDFNNEADTPDNFQSRRPNTSFCFLDIRSPGLGDTAMYLCATGRGYPQTANYGYTFGSGTRLTVV.